The 17 T cell receptor beta chains in this list originate from one sample, sequenced in a study of blood T cell dynamics during melanoma immunotherapy. Time point indicated: pre-treatment baseline. Libraries were prepared by immunoSEQ multiplex PCR; TCRdb keeps only in-frame clonotypes and omits some of them. The sample includes fewer than 15,000 clones, about 92% of them seen just once. Sample: effector memory CD8+ T cells from blood, taken from a patient treated with checkpoint blockade. The receptors were sampled from a human donor with melanoma.

This clone occurred once. The V call is TRBV27, the J call TRBJ2-1, with D possibly matching TRBD2 (6 bases). This CDR3 spans 13 amino acids. Per the germline V gene, CDR1 is MNHEY and CDR2 is SMNVEV (reference sequence). Trimming left V 8 bases short and J 11 bases short, with 19 bases between. This chain's CDR3 is CASGEAGARKQFF. DNA of the CDR3: TGTGCCAGCGGGGAGGCAGGAGCCCGTAAGCAGTTCTTC.

Only one count was recorded for this clone. The chain is built from TRBV4-1 and TRBJ2-7, with 11 nucleotides matching TRBD1. The J segment lost 3 bases and the V segment lost 0 bases, leaving 7 bases of the junction unmatched. CDR3 length: 17 amino acids. Germline V lookup: CDR1 MGHRA, CDR2 YSYEKL. The CDR3 is CASSQDSRDRGFYEQYF. The CDR3, as DNA: TGCGCCAGCAGCCAAGATTCCCGGGACAGGGGGTTCTACGAGCAGTACTTC.

The chain combines TRBV10-2 with TRBJ2-1; 12 bases are shared with TRBD2. V was clipped by 4 bases and J by 8 bases; unmatched bases: 6. Per the germline V gene, CDR1 is WSHSY and CDR2 is SAAADI. The CDR3 extends over 15 amino acids. This CDR3 is CASSVLAGGWDEQFF. The CDR3 DNA is TGCGCCAGCAGTGTCCTAGCGGGAGGGTGGGATGAGCAGTTCTTC.

The chain recombines TRBV7-2 with TRBJ2-7; no clear D gene. The V and J ends lost 1 base and 3 bases respectively, with 16 bases between them. Germline CDR1 reads SGHTA; CDR2 reads FQGNSA. This CDR3 has 16 amino acids. CDR3 amino acids: CASSLGGFAEGYEQYF. CDR3 DNA sequence: TGTGCCAGCAGCTTAGGTGGCTTTGCGGAAGGCTACGAGCAGTACTTC. Complete variable domain (other parts from reference TRBV7-2 and TRBJ2-7): GAGVSQSPSNKVTEKGKDVELRCDPISGHTALYWYRQSLGQGLEFLIYFQGNSAPDKSGLPSDRFSAERTGGSVSTLTIQRTQQEDSAVYLCASSLGGFAEGYEQYFGPGTRLTVT.

Concerning this clone itself: The CDR3 ends on some other residue instead of the conserved phenylalanine or tryptophan, so this is likely a read error. The genes are TRBV14 and TRBJ2-7; D may be TRBD1 (5 bases). Trimming cost V 0 bases and J 2 bases, with 11 bases left between them. The germline V gene has CDR1 SGHDN and CDR2 FVKESK. The CDR3 is 15 residues long. CDR3 region: CASSQEGQGTYEQYS. In DNA form, the CDR3 reads TGTGCCAGCAGCCAAGAAGGGCAGGGTACCTACGAGCAGTACTCC.

With regard to this clone: At the DNA level, this CDR3 is encoded by other sequences in the same sample as well. This chain links TRBV4-3 with TRBJ2-3, with D possibly matching TRBD2 (5 bases). From germline, CDR1 is LGHNA and CDR2 YSLEER. Trimming shortened V by 4 bases and J by 4 bases, and 18 bases separated the two germline ends. This CDR3 has 16 residues. The CDR3 loop reads CASSPTQFGLADTQYF. CDR3 DNA sequence: TGCGCCAGCAGCCCGACTCAATTCGGACTCGCAGATACGCAGTATTTT.

J is TRBJ1-2 and V is TRBV16; a possible D gene is TRBD1 (5 bases). The CDR3 loop spans 16 amino acids. Trimming took off 1 base at V and 5 bases at J, with 17 bases between the two ends. Germline CDR1 KGHSY, CDR2 FQNENV. The DNA for the CDR3 is TGTGCCAGCAGCCAATTAGCCGCCGGGACGGATTATGGCTACACCTTC. Its translation: CASSQLAAGTDYGYTF.

This chain uses TRBV2 with TRBJ2-5; 7 nucleotides agree with TRBD1. V shed 3 bases, J shed 3 bases, and the junction held 4 bases outside the gene matches. This CDR3 is 14 amino acids long. CDR1 is SNHLY, CDR2 FYNNEI, per germline. Written as DNA, the CDR3 is TGTGCCAGCAGTGACTCCGGGACAGAAGAGACCCAGTACTTC. Translating gives CASSDSGTEETQYF.

J is TRBJ2-7 and V is TRBV6-1; TRBD2 agrees at 7 bases. The CDR3 extends over 15 amino acids. Trimming at V came to 6 bases and at J to 2 bases, leaving 10 bases not matched to a gene. Germline CDR1 reads MNHNS; CDR2 reads SASEGT. CDR3 residues: CASSGGTFTTYEQYF. As DNA, the CDR3 is TGTGCCAGCAGCGGGGGGACGTTCACTACCTACGAGCAGTACTTC.

The chain combines TRBV15 with TRBJ2-7, with TRBD2 identical over 10 bases. The CDR3 runs to 16 residues. Per the germline V gene, CDR1 is LNHNV and CDR2 is YYDKDF (reference sequence). The ends lost 1 base at V and 5 bases at J; junction bases unmatched: 8. CDR3 DNA sequence: TGTGCCACCAGCAGAGGCCGCCCTAGCGGGAGTGACGAGCAGTACTTC. It specifies CATSRGRPSGSDEQYF. Combining the CDR3 with reference TRBV15 and TRBJ2-7 gives the whole variable domain DAMVIQNPRYQVTQFGKPVTLSCSQTLNHNVMYWYQQKSSQAPKLLFHYYDKDFNNEADTPDNFQSRRPNTSFCFLDIRSPGLGDTAMYLCATSRGRPSGSDEQYFGPGTRLTVT.

The chain has TRBV4-1 and TRBJ1-1; the D gene is possibly TRBD1 (5 bases). Trimming took off 1 base at V and 7 bases at J, with 13 bases between the two ends. The CDR3 has 14 residues. Germline V lookup: CDR1 MGHRA, CDR2 YSYEKL. The CDR3 DNA is TGCGCCAGCAGCCAAGCGTCATGGGGGATTGAAGCTTTCTTT. It encodes CASSQASWGIEAFF.

This sequence joins TRBV28 and TRBJ1-1, with D perhaps matching TRBD1 (6 bases). The CDR3 totals 16 residues. V lost 5 bases to trimming and J lost 5 bases, with 21 bases between them. CDR1 and CDR2 from the germline V gene are MDHEN and SYDVKM. The CDR3 region is CASSLAGGRLYTEAFF. The CDR3 DNA sequence: TGTGCCAGCAGTCTCGCCGGGGGGCGCTTGTATACTGAAGCTTTCTTT.

The chain combines TRBV7-2 with TRBJ2-3; possibly TRBD1 for D (5 bases). The CDR3 is 15 amino acids. Trimming stripped 5 bases from V and 2 bases from J, with 14 bases between. Germline V gives CDR1 SGHTA, CDR2 FQGNSA. This chain's CDR3 is CASSTQTDLTDTQYF. CDR3 nucleotide sequence: TGTGCCAGCAGCACGCAGACAGACCTCACAGATACGCAGTATTTT.

This rearrangement joins TRBV10-3 to TRBJ2-7; D is possibly TRBD1 (6 bases). The germline V gene encodes CDR1 ENHRY and CDR2 SYGVKD. V was cut by 6 bases and J by 2 bases, with 14 bases left in between. The CDR3 length is 14 residues. CDR3 DNA: TGTGCCATCAGCTCCGGGACACAAACCTACGAGCAGTACTTC. It yields the protein CAISSGTQTYEQYF.

The V and J genes are TRBV19 and TRBJ2-1; TRBD2 matches at 12 bases. CDR3 size: 14 residues. With 11 bases clipped from V and 3 bases from J, the junction kept 5 bases outside the gene matches. Per the germline V gene, CDR1 is LNHDA and CDR2 is SQIVND (reference sequence). The CDR3 DNA follows: TGTGCCTCCGGACTAGCGGGATTCTACAATGAGCAGTTCTTC. This sequence encodes CASGLAGFYNEQFF.

The DNA of the CDR3 is TGTGCCAGTAGTATCCTCGGGACATCAAGCTCCTACGAGCAGTACTTC. Translating it yields CASSILGTSSSYEQYF. J is TRBJ2-7 and V is TRBV19; a possible D gene is TRBD1 (6 bases). The germline CDR1 and CDR2 sequences are LNHDA and SQIVND (reference sequence). This CDR3 comprises 16 residues. Trimming removed 3 bases at V and 0 bases at J, with 15 bases between.

This chain joins TRBV19 and TRBJ1-4; D uncertain. The length of the CDR3 is 14 residues. Looked up from germline, CDR1 is LNHDA and CDR2 is SQIVND (reference sequence). V was cut by 5 bases and J by 8 bases, with 15 bases left in between. The chain's CDR3 is CASSLTLGGEKLFF. Here the CDR3 DNA reads TGTGCCAGTAGTTTGACCTTGGGAGGCGAAAAACTGTTTTTT.